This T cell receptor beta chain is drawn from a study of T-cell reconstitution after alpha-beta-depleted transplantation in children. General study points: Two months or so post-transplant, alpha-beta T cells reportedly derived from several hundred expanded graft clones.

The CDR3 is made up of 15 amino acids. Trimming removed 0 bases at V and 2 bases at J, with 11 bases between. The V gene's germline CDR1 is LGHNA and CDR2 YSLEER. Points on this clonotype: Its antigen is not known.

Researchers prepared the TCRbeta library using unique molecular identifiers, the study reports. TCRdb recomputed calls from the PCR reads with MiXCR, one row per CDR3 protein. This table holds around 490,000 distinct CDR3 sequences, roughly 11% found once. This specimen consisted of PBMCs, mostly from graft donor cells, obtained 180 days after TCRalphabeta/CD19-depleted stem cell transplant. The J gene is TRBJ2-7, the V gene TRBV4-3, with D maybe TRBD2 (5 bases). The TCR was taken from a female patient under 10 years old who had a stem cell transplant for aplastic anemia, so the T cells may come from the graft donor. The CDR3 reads CASSQDTAEPYEQYF. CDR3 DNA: TGCGCCAGCAGCCAAGATACAGCGGAGCCCTACGAGCAGTACTTC.